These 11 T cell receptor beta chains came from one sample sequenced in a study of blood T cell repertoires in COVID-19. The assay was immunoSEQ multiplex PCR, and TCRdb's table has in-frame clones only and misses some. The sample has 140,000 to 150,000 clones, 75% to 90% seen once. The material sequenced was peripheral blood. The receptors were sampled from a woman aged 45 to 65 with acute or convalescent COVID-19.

The CDR3 loop reads CASSLVGLPSGANVLTF. CDR3 DNA: TGCGCCAGCAGCTTGGTGGGACTGCCGTCTGGGGCCAACGTCCTGACTTTC. The chain employs TRBV5-1 and TRBJ2-6, with D tentatively TRBD2 (6 bases). The germline CDR1 and CDR2 sequences are SGHRS and YFSETQ. The CDR3 sequence is 17 residues long. The V end was cut by 0 bases, the J end by 1 base, with 11 bases between.

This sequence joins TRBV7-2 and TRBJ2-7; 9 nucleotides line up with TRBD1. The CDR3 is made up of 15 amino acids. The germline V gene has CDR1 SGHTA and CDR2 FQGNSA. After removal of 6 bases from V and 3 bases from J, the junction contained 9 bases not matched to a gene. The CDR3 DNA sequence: TGTGCCAGCAGAGTCTCCGGGACAGGGTACTACGAGCAGTACTTC. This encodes CASRVSGTGYYEQYF.

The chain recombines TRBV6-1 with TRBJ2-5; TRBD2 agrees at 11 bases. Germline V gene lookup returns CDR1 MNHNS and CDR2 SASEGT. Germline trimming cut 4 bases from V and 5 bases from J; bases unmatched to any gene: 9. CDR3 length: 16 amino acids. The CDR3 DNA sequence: TGTGCCAGCAGTGCCCGGACTAGCGGGCTGGGGGAGACCCAGTACTTC. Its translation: CASSARTSGLGETQYF.

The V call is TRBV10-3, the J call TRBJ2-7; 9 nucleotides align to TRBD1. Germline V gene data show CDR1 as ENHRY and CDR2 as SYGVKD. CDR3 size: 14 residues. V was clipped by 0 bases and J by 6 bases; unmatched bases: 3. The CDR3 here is CAISESQTGGEQYF. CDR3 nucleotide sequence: TGTGCCATCAGTGAGTCGCAGACAGGGGGCGAGCAGTACTTC.

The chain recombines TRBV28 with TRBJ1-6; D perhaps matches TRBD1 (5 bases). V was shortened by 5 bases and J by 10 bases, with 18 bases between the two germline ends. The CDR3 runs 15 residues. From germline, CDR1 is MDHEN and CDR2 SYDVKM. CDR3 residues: CASSARAGLGSPLHF. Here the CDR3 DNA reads TGTGCCAGCAGTGCCCGGGCAGGGCTCGGCTCACCCCTCCACTTT.

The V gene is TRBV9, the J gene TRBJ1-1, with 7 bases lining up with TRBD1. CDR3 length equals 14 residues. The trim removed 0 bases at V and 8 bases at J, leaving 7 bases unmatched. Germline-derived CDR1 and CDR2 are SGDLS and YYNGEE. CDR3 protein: CASSVGQGGREAFF. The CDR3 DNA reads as TGTGCCAGCAGCGTAGGGCAGGGGGGTAGGGAAGCTTTCTTT.

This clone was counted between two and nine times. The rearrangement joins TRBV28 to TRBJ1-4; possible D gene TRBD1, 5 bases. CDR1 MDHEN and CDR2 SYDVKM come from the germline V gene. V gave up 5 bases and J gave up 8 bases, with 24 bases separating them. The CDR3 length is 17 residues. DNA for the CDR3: TGTGCCAGCAGTACACCAAACCGATATACAGGAGGGGAAAAACTGTTTTTT. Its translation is CASSTPNRYTGGEKLFF.

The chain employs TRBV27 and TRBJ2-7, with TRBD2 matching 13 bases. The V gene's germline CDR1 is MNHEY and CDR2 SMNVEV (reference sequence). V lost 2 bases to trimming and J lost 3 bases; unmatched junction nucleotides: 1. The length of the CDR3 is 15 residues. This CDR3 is CASSLGLAGVYEQYF. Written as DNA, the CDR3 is TGTGCCAGCAGTTTAGGACTAGCGGGAGTCTACGAGCAGTACTTC.

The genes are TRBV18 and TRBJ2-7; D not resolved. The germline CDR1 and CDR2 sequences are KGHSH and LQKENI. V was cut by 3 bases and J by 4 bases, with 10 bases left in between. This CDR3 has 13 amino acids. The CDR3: CASSPARYYEQYF. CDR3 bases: TGTGCCAGCTCACCCGCCAGATATTACGAGCAGTACTTC. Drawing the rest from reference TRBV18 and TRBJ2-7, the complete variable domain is NAGVMQNPRHLVRRRGQEARLRCSPMKGHSHVYWYRQLPEEGLKFMVYLQKENIIDESGMPKERFSAEFPKEGPSILRIQQVVRGDSAAYFCASSPARYYEQYFGPGTRLTVT.

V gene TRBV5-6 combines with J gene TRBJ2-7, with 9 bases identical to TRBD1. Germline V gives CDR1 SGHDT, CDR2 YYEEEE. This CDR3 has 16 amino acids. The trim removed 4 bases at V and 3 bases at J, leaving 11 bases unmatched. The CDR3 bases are TGTGCCAGCAGCGGTGGGACAGGGCTTAGAGTCTACGAGCAGTACTTC. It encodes CASSGGTGLRVYEQYF.

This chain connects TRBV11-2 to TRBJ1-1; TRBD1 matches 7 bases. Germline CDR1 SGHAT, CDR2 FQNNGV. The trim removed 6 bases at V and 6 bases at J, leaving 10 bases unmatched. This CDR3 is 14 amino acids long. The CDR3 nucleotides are TGTGCCAGCAGTTCACAGGGGAGTGGGGCTGAAGCTTTCTTT. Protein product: CASSSQGSGAEAFF.